This T cell receptor (beta chain) came from a study of blood T cells in healthy people across ages. About the study: There was about one barcoded beta molecule captured by template switching per two T cells.

The second PCR ran about 6 to 11 cycles with a sample-barcoded 5' primer and J-beta primers. TCRdb reprocessed the 5' RACE reads via MiXCR and lists one record per CDR3 protein. This table holds about 1.1 million distinct CDR3 sequences, roughly two fifths found once. This receptor was identified in a man between 18 and 29 years old in good health. The sequencing input was blood.

CDR3 DNA: TGTGCCAGCAGCTTACCACAGGAAAACATTCAGTACTTC. Encoded protein: CASSLPQENIQYF. J is TRBJ2-4 and V is TRBV7-9, with a possible D match to TRBD1 (5 bases). The V end was cut by 2 bases, the J end by 5 bases, with 7 bases between. From germline, CDR1 is SEHNR and CDR2 FQNEAQ (reference sequence). This CDR3 has 13 amino acids.